The 9 T cell receptor beta chains given below trace back to one sample, sequenced in a study of metastatic and nonmetastatic thyroid tumors. Patients had received no treatment of any kind before thyroid surgery. TCRdb re-called the PCR reads with MiXCR. Among roughly 12,000 clones listed, roughly 27% were seen once. The sample was adjacent normal tissue. The receptors shown here come from a male donor with papillary thyroid cancer or a benign thyroid nodule (not recorded which). Some clones in this sample may be carry-over from other donors' samples.

This chain uses TRBV6-1 with TRBJ1-2, with D perhaps matching TRBD1 (5 bases). Trimming took 6 bases from V and 8 from J, leaving 22 bases between them. This CDR3 has 15 residues. Germline V lookup: CDR1 MNHNS, CDR2 SASEGT. The CDR3 coding sequence is TGTGCCAGCAGCCTATTCGGGGCCGTCGTGGAGGGCTACACCTTC. Its protein is CASSLFGAVVEGYTF.

This clone occurred a few times. The chain links TRBV7-2 to TRBJ1-3; no definite D call. The CDR3 spans 13 residues. V was trimmed by 3 bases and J by 1 base, leaving 4 bases between them. The germline V gene encodes CDR1 SGHTA and CDR2 FQGNSA. The CDR3: CASSLGSGNTIYF. DNA of the CDR3: TGTGCCAGCAGCTTGGGGTCTGGAAACACCATATATTTT.

This clone was found once. This chain links TRBV20-1 with TRBJ2-1, with 8 nucleotides matching TRBD1. J lost 7 bases, V lost 6 bases, and 14 bases had no gene match. CDR1 DFQATT and CDR2 SNEGSKA come from the germline V gene (reference sequence). The CDR3 is 15 residues long. In DNA, the CDR3 is TGCAGTGCCCTACCCTTGGGGGGACAGGAAAATGAGCAGTTCTTC. It codes for CSALPLGGQENEQFF.

This clone was counted a few times. The chain couples TRBV12-3 or TRBV12-4 to TRBJ1-1; 7 nucleotides line up with TRBD1. There are 14 residues in the CDR3. The V gene end was trimmed by 6 bases and the J gene end by 0 bases; junction bases not matched to a gene: 4. CDR3 region: CASRITGVNTEAFF. In nucleotides, the CDR3 is TGTGCCAGCAGAATTACAGGGGTGAACACTGAAGCTTTCTTT.

This chain links TRBV3-1 with TRBJ1-2; D unclear. V lost 1 base and J 6 bases, leaving 12 bases between the germline ends. This CDR3 has 14 amino acids. Germline CDR1 LGHDT, CDR2 YNNKEL (reference sequence). CDR3: CASSQGVARNGYTF. The CDR3 nucleotides read TGTGCCAGCAGCCAAGGAGTGGCTAGGAATGGCTACACCTTC.

This chain links TRBV6-1 with TRBJ1-4, with a tentative D call TRBD1 (6 bases). This CDR3 region has 14 residues. Looked up from germline, CDR1 is MNHNS and CDR2 is SASEGT. The germline V and J ends were trimmed by 6 bases and 9 bases, with 17 bases remaining between them. The CDR3 region has the DNA TGTGCCAGCAGGTCGGACAGCGGTAGTAAAAAACTGTTTTTT. Its translation: CASRSDSGSKKLFF.

In this sample, this clone turned up a few times. J is TRBJ1-1 and V is TRBV9, with 9 bases lining up with TRBD1. Germline V lookup: CDR1 SGDLS, CDR2 YYNGEE. After removal of 3 bases from V and 4 bases from J, the junction contained 10 bases not matched to a gene. This CDR3 has 16 amino acids. The DNA of the CDR3 is TGTGCCAGCAGCGCAGCTCCGGGACAGGGCGTCACTGAAGCTTTCTTT. Its protein product is CASSAAPGQGVTEAFF.

CDR3 DNA: TGTGCCAGCAGTTTTTCACAGGGTCAAGGGAACACCATATATTTT. It is translated as CASSFSQGQGNTIYF. The chain joins TRBV6-5 to TRBJ1-3; D is possibly TRBD1 (6 bases). The CDR3 length is 15 residues. The V gene lost 4 bases and the J gene lost 7 bases, with 17 bases spanning the gap. Germline V CDR1 and CDR2: MNHEY, SVGAGI.

This clone was seen more than once but under ten times. This chain connects TRBV12-3 or TRBV12-4 to TRBJ2-1; 8 bases are a match to TRBD1. The CDR3 runs to 11 residues. Losses at the gene ends were 11 bases for V and 6 bases for J; bases not matched to a gene: 3. The chain's CDR3 is CAGGQGNEQFF. In DNA form, the CDR3 reads TGTGCCGGAGGACAGGGCAATGAGCAGTTCTTC.